A selection of T cell receptor beta chains follows, all from one sample in a study of blood T cell repertoires in COVID-19. The repertoire was sequenced with immunoSEQ multiplex PCR; TCRdb's copy has only in-frame clones and lacks some. The sample has 150,000 or so clones, 75% to 85% seen once. Source material: PBMCs or T cells enriched from blood (not recorded which). Source of these receptors: a woman aged 55-70 years who had recovered from COVID-19. The CDR3 runs from the conserved cysteine through the conserved F or W. A D gene is named only where the DNA matches it firmly. The size of a clone is reported for some rows only, either as once, few or many, or as a class for expanded clones.

j_gene: TRBJ2-5; abundance: NA; d_gene: TRBD1; v_gene: TRBV15; CDR3nt: TGTGCCACCAGCCCCCAGACAGGGTTGGTTTCCAAGTCGGAGACCCAGTACTTC; CDR3aa: CATSPQTGLVSKSETQYF
j_gene: TRBJ1-2; abundance: NA; d_gene: TRBD1; v_gene: TRBV12-3/TRBV12-4; CDR3nt: TGTGCCAGCAGTCGGACAGGGGCCTATGGCTACACCTTC; CDR3aa: CASSRTGAYGYTF
j_gene: TRBJ1-3; abundance: NA; d_gene: NA; v_gene: TRBV9; CDR3nt: TGTGCCAGCAGCGCCCATTCTGGAAACACCATATATTTT; CDR3aa: CASSAHSGNTIYF
j_gene: TRBJ2-7; abundance: NA; d_gene: NA; v_gene: TRBV6-6; CDR3nt: TGTGCCAGCAAGGCGGGGAGTTACGAGCAGTACTTC; CDR3aa: CASKAGSYEQYF
j_gene: TRBJ1-5; abundance: NA; d_gene: NA; v_gene: TRBV24-1; CDR3nt: TGTGCCACCAGTGCAGGGTGGAATCAGCCCCAGCATTTT; CDR3aa: CATSAGWNQPQHF
j_gene: TRBJ1-1; abundance: NA; d_gene: NA; v_gene: TRBV7-9; CDR3nt: TGTGCCAGCCGATACAAACTGACAGGCACACTCACTGAAGCTTTCTTT; CDR3aa: CASRYKLTGTLTEAFF
j_gene: TRBJ1-2; abundance: NA; d_gene: NA; v_gene: TRBV2; CDR3nt: TGTGCCAGCAAGCGGACGGGCGCTACAGAGGGCTACACCTTC; CDR3aa: CASKRTGATEGYTF
j_gene: TRBJ1-2; abundance: NA; d_gene: NA; v_gene: TRBV30; CDR3nt: TGTGCCTTTACCCGACAGCTGCTATATGGCTACACCTTC; CDR3aa: CAFTRQLLYGYTF
j_gene: TRBJ2-7; abundance: few; d_gene: TRBD1; v_gene: TRBV7-8; CDR3nt: TGTGCCAGCAGCCTCCCAGGGGGTAAGGCCTACGAGCAGTACTTC; CDR3aa: CASSLPGGKAYEQYF
j_gene: TRBJ1-5; abundance: NA; d_gene: NA; v_gene: TRBV19; CDR3nt: TGTGCCAGTAAGGAGACAGGTAGCAATCAGCCCCAGCATTTT; CDR3aa: CASKETGSNQPQHF
j_gene: TRBJ2-2; abundance: NA; d_gene: TRBD1; v_gene: TRBV3-1/TRBV3-2; CDR3nt: TGTGCCAGCAGCCTCGGGACAGGTTCGATGTTTTTT; CDR3aa: CASSLGTGSMFF
j_gene: TRBJ2-1; abundance: NA; d_gene: NA; v_gene: TRBV12-3/TRBV12-4; CDR3nt: TGTGCCAGCAGTTTACGAACCCCAACAACGCAGTTCTTC; CDR3aa: CASSLRTPTTQFF
j_gene: TRBJ1-1; abundance: NA; d_gene: NA; v_gene: TRBV3-1/TRBV3-2; CDR3nt: TGTGCCAGCAGCCTAGGGGTAGGTGAAGCTTTCTTT; CDR3aa: CASSLGVGEAFF
j_gene: TRBJ2-1; abundance: NA; d_gene: NA; v_gene: TRBV29-1; CDR3nt: TGCAGCGTTGGCACACTCCGGGGAGATGAGCAGTTCTTC; CDR3aa: CSVGTLRGDEQFF
j_gene: TRBJ1-5; abundance: NA; d_gene: NA; v_gene: TRBV10-3; CDR3nt: TGTGCCATCCAGGAGGCCGATCAGCCCCAGCATTTT; CDR3aa: CAIQEADQPQHF